This entry lists 10 T cell receptor beta chains sequenced from one sample in a study of tumor and adjacent non-tumor tissue in lung cancer. This sample's RNA came from whole unsorted tissue. Distant lung tissue was collected more than 3 cm away from the tumor edge. Three rounds of nested PCR, following a modified ARM-PCR protocol, produced the TCRbeta library. TCRdb processed the multiplex PCR reads anew with MiXCR; each CDR3 protein has one entry. The sample includes approximately 110,000 distinct CDR3 sequences, under 65% of them seen just once. Sequenced material: distant non-tumor lung tissue. These TCRs come from a man aged 60-69 years with non-small cell lung cancer.

Concerning this clonotype itself: Compared with germline, one end of the junction differs, possibly owing to a read error. This chain joins TRBV4-2 and TRBJ2-3; D possibly uses TRBD1 or TRBD2 (5 bases each). In germline, CDR1 is LGHNA, CDR2 YNFKEQ. This CDR3 has 15 residues. The CDR3 spells CASNQNMRDAYTQYF. For the CDR3, the DNA is TGTGCCAGCAACCAAAACATGAGGGACGCCTATACGCAGTATTTT.

This clonotype has more than one count but fewer than ten. This chain joins TRBV28 and TRBJ2-7; 10 positions agree with TRBD2. The CDR3 consists of 15 residues. Looked up from germline, CDR1 is MDHEN and CDR2 is SYDVKM. V lost 8 bases and J lost 4; bases outside the gene matches: 11. CDR3 sequence reads: CASASNSGRRYEQYF. The CDR3 DNA sequence: TGTGCCAGCGCCTCCAATAGCGGGAGGCGGTACGAGCAGTACTTC.

Remarks on this clonotype: A clone one base away is much larger, so this may be a read error. This rearrangement joins TRBV6-2 or TRBV6-3 to TRBJ1-5; D is unclear. The CDR3 contains 13 residues. Germline V gene sequence: CDR1 MNHEY, CDR2 SVGEGT. The CDR3 sequence: CASSPREPQPQRF. The CDR3 DNA is TGTGCCAGCAGCCCCCGGGAACCTCAGCCCCAGCGTTTT.

On this clonotype: A much larger clone is a single base away; this may be a read error. The J gene is TRBJ2-7, the V gene TRBV10-3; weak D call: TRBD2 (6 bases). The CDR3 sequence is 13 residues long. Germline V gene lookup returns CDR1 ENHRY and CDR2 SYGVKD. The ends were cut back, 2 bases at V and 5 bases at J, with 10 bases in the middle. CDR3 DNA sequence: TGTGCCATCAGTGAGCCGGGCGGGAACGAGCAGTACTTC. It specifies CAISEPGGNEQYF.

This clonotype was picked up one time. This chain uses TRBV4-2 with TRBJ2-3; D might be TRBD2 (6 bases). The CDR3 totals 14 residues. Germline V gives CDR1 LGHNA, CDR2 YNFKEQ. V was clipped by 7 bases and J by 3 bases, with 14 bases between them. For the CDR3, the DNA is TGTGCCAGCATGGAGGGGACGAGGACAGATACGCAGTATTTT. Its protein is CASMEGTRTDTQYF.

This clonotype appeared many times. V is TRBV12-3 or TRBV12-4 and J is TRBJ1-5; TRBD1 might be the D (5 bases). The CDR3 is 14 residues long. With 6 bases removed from V and 8 bases from J, the gap between germline ends came to 17 bases. CDR3 residues: CASSRGTSREPQHF. The CDR3, as DNA: TGTGCCAGCAGCCGCGGGACCTCCAGGGAGCCCCAGCATTTT.

This clonotype was recorded once. Mismatch with germline at one junction end may stem from a read error. The chain recombines TRBV5-5 with TRBJ2-2; D is perhaps TRBD1 or TRBD2 (5 bases each). Germline loops: CDR1 SGHKS, CDR2 YYEKEE (reference sequence). The CDR3 contains 13 residues. The DNA for the CDR3 is TGTGCCAACAGCTTGGGGGAAATCGGGGAGCTGTTTTTT. This encodes CANSLGEIGELFF.

The chain has TRBV11-2 and TRBJ2-3; D unclear. CDR1 is SGHAT and CDR2 is FQNNGV in the germline V gene. CDR3 size: 14 residues. The CDR3 is CTSSHRTSMATQYF. The CDR3 bases are TGTACAAGCAGCCACCGGACCTCTATGGCTACGCAGTATTTT.

This clonotype was detected many times. The V call is TRBV30, the J call TRBJ2-3, with 12 bases that match TRBD2. With V trimmed by 7 bases and J by 2 bases, 7 bases remained unmatched. CDR3 length: 15 amino acids. CDR1 and CDR2 from the germline V gene are GTSNPN and SVGIG (reference sequence). The CDR3 is CAYTLAGGSTDTQYF. The CDR3 DNA follows: TGTGCCTACACACTAGCGGGAGGATCCACAGATACGCAGTATTTT.

This chain uses TRBV4-1 with TRBJ2-2; no clear D gene. This CDR3 contains 16 residues. Per the germline V gene, CDR1 is MGHRA and CDR2 is YSYEKL. The V and J ends lost 1 base and 6 bases respectively, with 15 bases between them. The CDR3 sequence: CASSQGQEPTAGELFF. Written as DNA, the CDR3 is TGCGCCAGCAGCCAAGGGCAAGAACCCACTGCCGGGGAGCTGTTTTTT.